The source of this TCR beta chain is a study of tumor-infiltrating lymphocytes in oesophageal squamous cell carcinoma. TCRdb reanalysed the PCR reads using MiXCR and keeps one entry per CDR3 protein. The table lists over 20,000 distinct CDR3 sequences, approximately 38% of them singletons, with more than 30% in the top ten. This clonotype was found many times. Germline CDR1 and CDR2: SEHNR and FQNEAQ (reference sequence). Trimming stripped 1 base from V and 9 bases from J, with 16 bases between. This CDR3 has 15 amino acids. The material sequenced was esophageal tumor tissue. The chain employs TRBV7-9 and TRBJ2-1; unclear D gene. The receptor was derived from a male donor with esophageal squamous cell carcinoma. CDR3 nucleotides: TGTGCCAGCAGCTTAGATAGGAGCGTAGCCGCTGAGCAGTTCTTC. It encodes CASSLDRSVAAEQFF.